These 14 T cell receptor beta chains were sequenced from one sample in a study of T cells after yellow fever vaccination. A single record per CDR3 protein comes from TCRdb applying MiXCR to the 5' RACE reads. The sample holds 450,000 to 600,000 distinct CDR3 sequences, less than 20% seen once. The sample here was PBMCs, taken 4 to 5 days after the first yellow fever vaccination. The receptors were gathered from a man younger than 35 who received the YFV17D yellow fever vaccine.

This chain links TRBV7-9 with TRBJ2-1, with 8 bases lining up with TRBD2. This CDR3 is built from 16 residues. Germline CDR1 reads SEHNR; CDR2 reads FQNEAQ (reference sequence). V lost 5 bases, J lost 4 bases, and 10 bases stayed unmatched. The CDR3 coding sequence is TGTGCCAGCAGCCTCCCCCGCGGGGGGCCTTACAATGAGCAGTTCTTC. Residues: CASSLPRGGPYNEQFF.

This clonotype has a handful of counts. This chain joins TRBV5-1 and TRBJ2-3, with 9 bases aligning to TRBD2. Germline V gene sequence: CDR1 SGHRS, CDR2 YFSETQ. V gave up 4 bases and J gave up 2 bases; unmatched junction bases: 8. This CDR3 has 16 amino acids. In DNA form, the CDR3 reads TGCGCCAGCAGCCGTTTAGCGGGGGCCTTCACAGATACGCAGTATTTT. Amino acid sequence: CASSRLAGAFTDTQYF.

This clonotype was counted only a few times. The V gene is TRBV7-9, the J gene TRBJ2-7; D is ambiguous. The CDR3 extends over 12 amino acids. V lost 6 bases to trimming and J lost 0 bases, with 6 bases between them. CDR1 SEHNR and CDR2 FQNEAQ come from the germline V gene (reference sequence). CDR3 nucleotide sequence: TGTGCCAGCAGGAAAGACTCCTACGAGCAGTACGTC. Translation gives CASRKDSYEQYV.

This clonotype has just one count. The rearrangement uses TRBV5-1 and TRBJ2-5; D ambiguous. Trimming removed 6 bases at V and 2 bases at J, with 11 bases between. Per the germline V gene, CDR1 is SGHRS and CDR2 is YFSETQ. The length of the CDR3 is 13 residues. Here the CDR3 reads CASKDPGQETQYF. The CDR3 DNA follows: TGCGCCAGCAAGGATCCCGGACAAGAGACCCAGTACTTC.

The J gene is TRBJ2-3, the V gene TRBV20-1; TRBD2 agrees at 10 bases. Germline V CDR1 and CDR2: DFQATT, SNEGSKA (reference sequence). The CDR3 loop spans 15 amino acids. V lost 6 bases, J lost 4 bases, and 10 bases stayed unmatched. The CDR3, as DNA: TGCAGTGCCAGTGTAGCGGGAGGCCGAGCAGATACGCAGTATTTT. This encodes CSASVAGGRADTQYF.

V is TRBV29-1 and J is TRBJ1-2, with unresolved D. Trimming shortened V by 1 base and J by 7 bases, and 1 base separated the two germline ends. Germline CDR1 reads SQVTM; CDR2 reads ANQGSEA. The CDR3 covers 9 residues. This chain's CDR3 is CSVEGGYTF. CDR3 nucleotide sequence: TGCAGCGTTGAAGGTGGCTACACCTTC.

The chain's CDR3 is CAFGNGVPPTEAFF. The CDR3 DNA reads as TGTGCCTTTGGCAATGGGGTCCCTCCCACTGAAGCTTTCTTT. The chain is built from TRBV10-3 and TRBJ1-1; D is unclear. Per the germline V gene, CDR1 is ENHRY and CDR2 is SYGVKD. V was clipped by 11 bases and J by 4 bases, with 20 bases between them. The CDR3 contains 14 residues.

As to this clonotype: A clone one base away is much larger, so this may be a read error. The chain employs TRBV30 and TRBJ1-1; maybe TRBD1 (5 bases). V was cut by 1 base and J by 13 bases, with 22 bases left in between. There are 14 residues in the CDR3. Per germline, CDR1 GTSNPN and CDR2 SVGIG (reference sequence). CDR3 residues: CAWSGPPNRIGVFF. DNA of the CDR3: TGTGCCTGGAGTGGTCCTCCTAACAGGATTGGAGTTTTCTTT.

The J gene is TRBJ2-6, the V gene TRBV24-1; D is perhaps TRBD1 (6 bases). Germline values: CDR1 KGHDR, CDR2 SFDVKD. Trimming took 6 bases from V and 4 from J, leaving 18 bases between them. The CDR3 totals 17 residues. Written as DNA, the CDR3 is TGTGCCACCAGTAAGGCGACAGGTGCATCAGGGGCCAACGTCCTGACTTTC. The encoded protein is CATSKATGASGANVLTF.

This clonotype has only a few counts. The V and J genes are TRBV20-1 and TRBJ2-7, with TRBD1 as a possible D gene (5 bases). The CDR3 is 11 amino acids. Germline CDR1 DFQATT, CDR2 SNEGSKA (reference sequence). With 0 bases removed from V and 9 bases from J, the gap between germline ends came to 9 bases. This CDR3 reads CSARETVVQYF. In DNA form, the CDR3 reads TGCAGTGCTAGAGAGACAGTTGTGCAGTACTTC.

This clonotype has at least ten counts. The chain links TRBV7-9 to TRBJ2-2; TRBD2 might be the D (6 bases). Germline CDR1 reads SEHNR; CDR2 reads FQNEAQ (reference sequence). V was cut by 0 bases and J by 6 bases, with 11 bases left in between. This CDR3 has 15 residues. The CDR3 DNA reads TGTGCCAGCAGCTTAGCTAGCGGAGGACCCGGGGAGCTGTTTTTT. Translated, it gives CASSLASGGPGELFF.

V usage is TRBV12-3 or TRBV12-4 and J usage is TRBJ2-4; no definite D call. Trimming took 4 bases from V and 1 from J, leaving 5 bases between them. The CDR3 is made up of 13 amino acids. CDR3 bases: TGTGCCAGCAGTTCCGTCGCCAAAAACATTCAGTACTTC. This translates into CASSSVAKNIQYF.

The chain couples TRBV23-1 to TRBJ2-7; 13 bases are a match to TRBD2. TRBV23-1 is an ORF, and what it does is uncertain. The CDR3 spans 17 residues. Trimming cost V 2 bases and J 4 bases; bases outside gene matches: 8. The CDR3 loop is CASSQRTSGGPGYEQYF. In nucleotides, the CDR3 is TGCGCCAGCAGTCAAAGGACTAGCGGGGGTCCGGGATACGAGCAGTACTTC.

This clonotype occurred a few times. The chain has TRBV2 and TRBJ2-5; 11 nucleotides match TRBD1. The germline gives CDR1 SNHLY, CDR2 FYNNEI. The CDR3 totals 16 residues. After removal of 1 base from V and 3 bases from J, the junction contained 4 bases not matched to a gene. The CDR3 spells CASSEGWTGGKETQYF. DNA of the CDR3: TGTGCCAGCAGTGAAGGTTGGACAGGGGGCAAAGAGACCCAGTACTTC. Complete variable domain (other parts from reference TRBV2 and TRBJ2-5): EPEVTQTPSHQVTQMGQEVILRCVPISNHLYFYWYRQILGQKVEFLVSFYNNEISEKSEIFDDQFSVERPDGSNFTLKIRSTKLEDSAMYFCASSEGWTGGKETQYFGPGTRLLVL.